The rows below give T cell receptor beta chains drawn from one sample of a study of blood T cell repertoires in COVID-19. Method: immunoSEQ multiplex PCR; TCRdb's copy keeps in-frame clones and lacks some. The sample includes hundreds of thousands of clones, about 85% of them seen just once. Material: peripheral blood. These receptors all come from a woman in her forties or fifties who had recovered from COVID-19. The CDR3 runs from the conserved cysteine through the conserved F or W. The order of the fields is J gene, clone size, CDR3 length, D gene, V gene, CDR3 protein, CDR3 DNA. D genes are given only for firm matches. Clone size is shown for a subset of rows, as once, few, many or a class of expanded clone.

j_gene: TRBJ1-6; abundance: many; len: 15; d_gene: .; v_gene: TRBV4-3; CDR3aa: CASSQQWTENSPLHF; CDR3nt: TGCGCCAGCAGCCAACAATGGACAGAGAATTCACCCCTCCACTTT
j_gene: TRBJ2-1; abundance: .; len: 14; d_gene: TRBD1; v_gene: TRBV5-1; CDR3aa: CASSFDRAYNEQFF; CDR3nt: TGCGCCAGCAGCTTTGACAGGGCTTACAATGAGCAGTTCTTC
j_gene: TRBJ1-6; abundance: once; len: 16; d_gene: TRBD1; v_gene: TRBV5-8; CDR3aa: CASSLRTGGGGSPLHF; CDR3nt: TGTGCCAGCAGCCTCCGGACAGGGGGCGGGGGTTCACCCCTCCACTTT
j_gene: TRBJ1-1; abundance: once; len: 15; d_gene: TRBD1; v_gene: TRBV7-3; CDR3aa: CASSLFSGGSTEAFF; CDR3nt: TGTGCCAGCAGCTTATTCTCAGGGGGAAGCACTGAAGCTTTCTTT
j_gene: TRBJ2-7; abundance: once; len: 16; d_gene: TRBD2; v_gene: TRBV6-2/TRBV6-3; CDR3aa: CASSYSSRLAAYEQYF; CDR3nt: TGTGCCAGCAGTTACTCGAGTAGACTAGCTGCCTACGAGCAGTACTTC
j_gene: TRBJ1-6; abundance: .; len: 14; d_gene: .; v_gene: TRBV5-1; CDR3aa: CASSLGGANSPLHF; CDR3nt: TGCGCCAGCAGCTTGGGCGGGGCGAATTCACCCCTCCACTTT
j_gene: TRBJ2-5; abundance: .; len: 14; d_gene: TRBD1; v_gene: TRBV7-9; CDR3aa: CASSTTGGQETQYF; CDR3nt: TGTGCCAGCAGCACCACAGGGGGGCAAGAGACCCAGTACTTC
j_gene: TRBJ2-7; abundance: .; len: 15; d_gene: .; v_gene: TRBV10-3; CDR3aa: CAISESMGRNHEQYF; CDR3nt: TGTGCCATCAGTGAGTCAATGGGCCGTAACCACGAGCAGTACTTC
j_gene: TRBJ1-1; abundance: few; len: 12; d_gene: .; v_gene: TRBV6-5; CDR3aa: CASSYPTGSPFF; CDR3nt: TGTGCCAGCAGTTACCCCACAGGGAGTCCTTTCTTT
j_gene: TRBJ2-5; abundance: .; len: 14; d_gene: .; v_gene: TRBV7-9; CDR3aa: CASSLGGRGETQYF; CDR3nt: TGTGCCAGCAGCTTAGGGGGGCGTGGGGAGACCCAGTACTTC
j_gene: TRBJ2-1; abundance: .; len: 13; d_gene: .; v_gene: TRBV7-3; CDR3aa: CASSLYSYNEQFF; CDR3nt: TGTGCCAGCAGCTTATACAGTTACAATGAGCAGTTCTTC
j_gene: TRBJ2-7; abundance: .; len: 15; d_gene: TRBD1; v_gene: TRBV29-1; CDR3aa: CSVEDGTGISYEQYF; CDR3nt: TGCAGCGTTGAAGATGGGACAGGGATTTCCTACGAGCAGTACTTC
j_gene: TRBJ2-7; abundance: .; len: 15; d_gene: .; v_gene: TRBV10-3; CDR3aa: CAISKEGAPLGEQYF; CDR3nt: TGTGCCATCAGTAAGGAGGGGGCTCCTTTGGGCGAGCAGTACTTC
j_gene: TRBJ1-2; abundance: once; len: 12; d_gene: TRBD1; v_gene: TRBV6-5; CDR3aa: CASGETGRGYTF; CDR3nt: TGTGCCAGCGGGGAGACAGGGCGTGGCTACACCTTC
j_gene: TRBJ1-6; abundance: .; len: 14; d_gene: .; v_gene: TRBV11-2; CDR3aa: CASSPRQNNSPLHF; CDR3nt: TGTGCCAGCAGCCCTCGACAGAATAATTCACCCCTCCACTTT
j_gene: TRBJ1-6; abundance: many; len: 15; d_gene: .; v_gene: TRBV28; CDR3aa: CASSFEARSNSPLHF; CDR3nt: TGTGCCAGCAGTTTTGAGGCCAGATCAAATTCACCCCTCCACTTT
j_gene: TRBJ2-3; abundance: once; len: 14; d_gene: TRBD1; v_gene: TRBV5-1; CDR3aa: CASSSRQGADTQYF; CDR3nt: TGCGCCAGCAGCTCTCGACAGGGCGCAGATACGCAGTATTTT
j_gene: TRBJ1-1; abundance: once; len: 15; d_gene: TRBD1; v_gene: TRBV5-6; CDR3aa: CASSARDRVGTEAFF; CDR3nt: TGTGCCAGCAGCGCCCGGGACAGGGTTGGCACTGAAGCTTTCTTT
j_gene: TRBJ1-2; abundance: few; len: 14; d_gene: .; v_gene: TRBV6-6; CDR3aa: CASSLGGASYGYTF; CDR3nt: TGTGCCAGCAGTCTCGGGGGAGCAAGCTATGGCTACACCTTC
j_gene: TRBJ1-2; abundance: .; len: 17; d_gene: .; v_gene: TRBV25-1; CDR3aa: CASTDGRDWPSGNGYTF; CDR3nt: TGTGCCAGCACCGATGGTAGGGATTGGCCGTCGGGAAATGGCTACACCTTC
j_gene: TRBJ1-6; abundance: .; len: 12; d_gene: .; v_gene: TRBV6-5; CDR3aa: CASRGGVSPLHF; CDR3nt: TGTGCCAGTAGGGGGGGAGTCTCACCCCTCCACTTT
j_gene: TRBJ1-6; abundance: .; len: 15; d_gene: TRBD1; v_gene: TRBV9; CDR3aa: CASSATRDRDSPLHF; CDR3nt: TGTGCCAGCAGCGCGACCCGGGACAGGGATTCACCCCTCCACTTT
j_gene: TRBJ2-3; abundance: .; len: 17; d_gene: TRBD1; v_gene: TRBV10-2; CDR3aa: CASTMGQGKTKADTQYF; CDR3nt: TGCGCCAGCACCATGGGACAGGGGAAGACTAAGGCAGATACGCAGTATTTT
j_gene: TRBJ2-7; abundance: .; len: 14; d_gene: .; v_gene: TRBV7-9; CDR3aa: CASSLTELSYEQYF; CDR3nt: TGTGCCAGCAGCCTGACAGAGCTCTCCTACGAGCAGTACTTC
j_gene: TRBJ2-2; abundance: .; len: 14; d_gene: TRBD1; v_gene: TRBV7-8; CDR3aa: CASSLTGGPGELFF; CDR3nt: TGTGCCAGCAGCTTAACAGGGGGACCCGGGGAGCTGTTTTTT
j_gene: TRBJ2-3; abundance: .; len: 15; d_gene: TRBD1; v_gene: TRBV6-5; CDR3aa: CASTPGGFRTDTQYF; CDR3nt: TGTGCCAGCACCCCAGGGGGCTTTCGCACAGATACGCAGTATTTT
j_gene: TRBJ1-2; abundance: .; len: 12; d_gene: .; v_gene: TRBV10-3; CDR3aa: CATLQGLHGYTF; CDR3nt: TGTGCCACGTTACAGGGTTTACATGGCTACACCTTC
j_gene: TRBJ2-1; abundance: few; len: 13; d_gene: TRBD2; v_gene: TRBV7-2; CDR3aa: CASSYGRVNEQFF; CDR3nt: TGTGCCAGCAGCTACGGGAGGGTCAATGAGCAGTTCTTC
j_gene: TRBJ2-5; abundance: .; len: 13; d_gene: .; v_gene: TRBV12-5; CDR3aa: CASGLVRGGTQYF; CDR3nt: TGTGCTAGTGGTTTGGTCCGGGGTGGGACCCAGTACTTC
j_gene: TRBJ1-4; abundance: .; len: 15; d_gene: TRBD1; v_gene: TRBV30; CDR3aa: CAWIPGQGSNEKLFF; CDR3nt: TGTGCCTGGATTCCGGGACAGGGGTCTAATGAAAAACTGTTTTTT
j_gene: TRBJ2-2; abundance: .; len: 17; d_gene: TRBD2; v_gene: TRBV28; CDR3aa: CASSLISGAANTGELFF; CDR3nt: TGTGCCAGCAGTTTAATTAGCGGGGCCGCGAACACCGGGGAGCTGTTTTTT
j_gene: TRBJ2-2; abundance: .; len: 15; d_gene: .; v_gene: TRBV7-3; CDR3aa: CASSPTGRNTGELFF; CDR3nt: TGTGCCAGCAGCCCGACCGGGAGAAACACCGGGGAGCTGTTTTTT
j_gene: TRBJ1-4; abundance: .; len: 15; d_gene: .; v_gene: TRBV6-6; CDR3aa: CASSYSAGMSEKLFF; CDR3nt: TGTGCCAGCAGTTACTCGGCAGGGATGAGTGAAAAACTGTTTTTT
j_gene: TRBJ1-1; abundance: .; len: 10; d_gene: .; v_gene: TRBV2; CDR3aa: CASQGLVTFF; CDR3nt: TGTGCCAGCCAGGGACTTGTAACTTTCTTT
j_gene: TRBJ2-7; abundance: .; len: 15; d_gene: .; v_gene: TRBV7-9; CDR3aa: CASSLGRRGNVEQYF; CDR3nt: TGTGCCAGCAGCTTAGGGCGCCGAGGTAATGTCGAGCAGTACTTC
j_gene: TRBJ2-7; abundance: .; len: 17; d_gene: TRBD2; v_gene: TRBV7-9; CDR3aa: CASSPRTSGESSYEQYF; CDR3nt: TGTGCCAGCAGCCCGAGGACTAGCGGGGAAAGCTCCTACGAGCAGTACTTC
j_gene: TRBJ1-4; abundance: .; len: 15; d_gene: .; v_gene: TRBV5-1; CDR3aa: CASSLGGDPTEKLFF; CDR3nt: TGCGCCAGCAGCTTGGGGGGAGACCCCACTGAAAAACTGTTTTTT
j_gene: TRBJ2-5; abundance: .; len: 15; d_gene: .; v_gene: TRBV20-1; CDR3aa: CSASFSESSVETQYF; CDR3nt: TGCAGTGCTAGTTTTTCCGAGTCGTCCGTAGAGACCCAGTACTTC
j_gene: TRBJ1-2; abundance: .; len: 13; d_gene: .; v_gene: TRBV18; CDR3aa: CASSSEGRDGYTF; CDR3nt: TGTGCCAGCTCATCAGAGGGAAGGGATGGCTACACCTTC
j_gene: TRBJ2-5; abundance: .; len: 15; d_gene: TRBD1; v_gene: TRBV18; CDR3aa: CASSPVRDRGETQYF; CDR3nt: TGTGCCAGCTCACCGGTCCGGGACAGGGGGGAGACCCAGTACTTC
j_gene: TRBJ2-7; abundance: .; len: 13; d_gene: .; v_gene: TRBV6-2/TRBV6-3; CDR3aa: CASSWRGIAEQYF; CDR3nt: TGTGCCAGCAGTTGGCGGGGCATCGCCGAGCAGTACTTC
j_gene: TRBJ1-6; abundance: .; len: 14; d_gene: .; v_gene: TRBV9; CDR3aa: CASSGTQNNSPLHF; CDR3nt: TGTGCCAGCAGCGGGACTCAGAATAATTCACCCCTCCACTTT
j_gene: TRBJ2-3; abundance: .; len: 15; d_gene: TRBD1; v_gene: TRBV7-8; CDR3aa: CASSLRDSSTDTQYF; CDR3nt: TGTGCCAGCAGCTTACGGGACAGTAGCACAGATACGCAGTATTTT
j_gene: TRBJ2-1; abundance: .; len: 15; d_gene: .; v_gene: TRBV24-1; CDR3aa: CATSDFAGAGNEQFF; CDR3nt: TGTGCCACCAGTGATTTTGCAGGGGCTGGCAATGAGCAGTTCTTC
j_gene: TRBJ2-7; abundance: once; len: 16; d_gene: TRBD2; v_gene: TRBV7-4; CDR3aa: CASSSLAGGRSYEQYF; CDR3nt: TGTGCCAGCAGCTCCTTAGCGGGGGGGCGGTCCTACGAGCAGTACTTC
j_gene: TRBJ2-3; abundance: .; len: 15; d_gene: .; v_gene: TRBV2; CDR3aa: CASSEYGWGTDTQYF; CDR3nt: TGTGCCAGCAGTGAATACGGGTGGGGCACAGATACGCAGTATTTT
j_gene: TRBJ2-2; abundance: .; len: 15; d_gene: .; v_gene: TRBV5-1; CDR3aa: CASSAPQGSTGELFF; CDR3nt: TGCGCCAGCAGCGCACCACAGGGATCAACCGGGGAGCTGTTTTTT
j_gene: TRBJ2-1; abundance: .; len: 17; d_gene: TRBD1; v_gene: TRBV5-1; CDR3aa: CASSLERPGQGGNEQFF; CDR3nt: TGCGCCAGCAGCCTAGAAAGACCGGGACAGGGTGGGAATGAGCAGTTCTTC
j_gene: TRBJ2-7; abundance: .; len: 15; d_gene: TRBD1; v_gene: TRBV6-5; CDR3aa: CASSYSTGGIYEQYF; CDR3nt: TGTGCCAGCAGTTACTCGACAGGGGGCATCTACGAGCAGTACTTC
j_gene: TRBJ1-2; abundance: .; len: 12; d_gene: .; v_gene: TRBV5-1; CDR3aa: CASSDSLHGYTF; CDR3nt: TGCGCCAGCAGCGACAGTCTCCATGGCTACACCTTC
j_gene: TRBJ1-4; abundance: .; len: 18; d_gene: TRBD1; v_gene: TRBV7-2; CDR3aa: CASSLRTGTGSENEKLFF; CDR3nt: TGTGCCAGCAGCTTAAGGACCGGGACAGGCTCGGAAAATGAAAAACTGTTTTTT
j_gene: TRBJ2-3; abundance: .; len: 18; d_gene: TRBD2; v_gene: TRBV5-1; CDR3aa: CASSPAPQLAGGGDTQYF; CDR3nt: TGCGCCAGCAGCCCGGCCCCCCAACTAGCGGGAGGGGGAGATACGCAGTATTTT